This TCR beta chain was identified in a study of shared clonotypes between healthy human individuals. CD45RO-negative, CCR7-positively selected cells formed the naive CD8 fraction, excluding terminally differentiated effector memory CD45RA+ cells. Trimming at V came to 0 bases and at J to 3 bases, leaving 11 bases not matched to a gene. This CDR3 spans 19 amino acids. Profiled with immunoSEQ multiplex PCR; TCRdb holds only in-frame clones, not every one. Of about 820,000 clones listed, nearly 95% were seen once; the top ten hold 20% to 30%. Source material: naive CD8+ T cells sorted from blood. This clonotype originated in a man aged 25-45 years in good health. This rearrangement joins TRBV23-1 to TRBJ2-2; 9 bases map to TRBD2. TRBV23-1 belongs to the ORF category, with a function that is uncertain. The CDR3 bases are TGCGCCAGCAGTCAATCCGGAATCGGCGGGAGGGCCGACACCGGGGAGCTGTTTTTT. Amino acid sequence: CASSQSGIGGRADTGELFF.